Listed below are T cell receptor beta chains from one sample, sequenced in a study of blood T cells in healthy people across ages. From the 5' RACE reads, TCRdb called clonotypes with MiXCR, one entry per CDR3 protein. The data contain 1.5 million to 2 million distinct CDR3 sequences, roughly 52% of them seen just once; the ten biggest clones take up over 2%. Input material: blood. These receptors originate from a woman in her forties in good health. Each CDR3 is given with its conserved first and last residue. Each record gives: V gene, D gene, clone size, J gene, CDR3 DNA, CDR3 protein. The D gene is left open where the match is weak. Where a row states a size, it is once, few, many or the class of an expanded clone; other rows omit it.

>TRBV4-3|TRBD1|.|TRBJ2-5
TGCGCCAGCAGCCAAGACGACAGGGTGGAGACCCAGTACTTC
CASSQDDRVETQYF
>TRBV5-6|.|few|TRBJ2-3
TGTGCCAGCAGCTTCCCTGGAGAAGGTATCACAGATACGCAGTATTTT
CASSFPGEGITDTQYF
>TRBV11-2|TRBD2|.|TRBJ2-1
TGTGCCAGCAGCCCGCTGACTAGCGGGGGGGCCCATGAGCAGTTCTTC
CASSPLTSGGAHEQFF
>TRBV7-2|TRBD1|.|TRBJ1-6
TGTGCCAGCAGCTCGGGACAGGTCTCACCCCTCCACTTT
CASSSGQVSPLHF
>TRBV25-1|.|.|TRBJ2-3
TGTGCCAGCAGTGGAGGGGGGCAGGATCTCCCTCCAGATACGCAGTATTTT
CASSGGGQDLPPDTQYF
>TRBV29-1|.|.|TRBJ1-2
TGCAGCGTGGACCTGGGAGGCTACACCTTC
CSVDLGGYTF
>TRBV7-2|.|few|TRBJ1-5
TGTGCCAGCAGCCCGAGCAGAGGGGGACAGCCCCAGCATTTT
CASSPSRGGQPQHF
>TRBV20-1|TRBD2|.|TRBJ2-7
TGCAGTGCTCGGACTAGCGGGGCCTTCTACGAGCAGTACTTC
CSARTSGAFYEQYF
>TRBV6-2/TRBV6-3|.|few|TRBJ2-5
TGTGCCAGCAGCCTACCCGAGGAGCAGTACTTC
CASSLPEEQYF
>TRBV7-2|.|once|TRBJ1-2
TGTGCCAGCAGCAAAGAAAACAAGAACTATGGCTACACCTTC
CASSKENKNYGYTF
>TRBV15|.|few|TRBJ1-5
TGTGCCACCAGCAGAGACACACGGAATAGCAATCAGCCCCAGCATTTT
CATSRDTRNSNQPQHF
>TRBV6-2/TRBV6-3|.|.|TRBJ2-3
TGTGCCAGCAGCCACGAACGATTGAGCACAGATGCGCAGTATTTT
CASSHERLSTDAQYF
>TRBV19|.|.|TRBJ2-1
TGTGCCAGTGGCCGACAGGACCTCGGCAATGAGCAGTTCTTC
CASGRQDLGNEQFF
>TRBV18|.|few|TRBJ1-5
TGTGCCAGCTCACCATCCACTGGACGGCCGGGTCAGCCCCAGCATTTT
CASSPSTGRPGQPQHF
>TRBV6-1|TRBD2|.|TRBJ2-5
TGTGCCAGCAGTGAATTATTAGCGGGGGAGCAAGAGACCCAGTACTTC
CASSELLAGEQETQYF
>TRBV27|.|.|TRBJ2-7
TGTGCCAGCAGTTTACAGGGTGCCCACGAGCAGTACTTC
CASSLQGAHEQYF
>TRBV12-5|TRBD1|.|TRBJ2-3
TGTGCTAGTGGTCCCCCGGGACAGGGGGCCCGAGATACGCAGTATTTT
CASGPPGQGARDTQYF
>TRBV20-1|TRBD2|few|TRBJ2-5
TGCAGTGCAACGGGACTAGTTTATTCAGAGACCCAGTACTTC
CSATGLVYSETQYF
>TRBV29-1|TRBD1|few|TRBJ2-5
TGCAGCGCCATGCCCCGGGGACAGGGGGTTGGTACCCAGTACTTC
CSAMPRGQGVGTQYF
>TRBV12-3/TRBV12-4|.|.|TRBJ2-5
TGTGCCAGCACCGGGGGCGTGGGGTCGGTCGATGAGCAGTACTTC
CASTGGVGSVDEQYF
>TRBV10-3|.|.|TRBJ2-5
TGTGCCATCAGTGAGGTCCTCGCGGGCGGTGAAGAGACCCAGTACTTC
CAISEVLAGGEETQYF
>TRBV14|.|.|TRBJ2-1
TGTGCCAGCAGCCAAGAAAGGACGCGGGTGAGTAAGCAGTTCTTC
CASSQERTRVSKQFF
>TRBV4-3|TRBD1|few|TRBJ1-2
TGCGCCAGCAGCCAAGAGGTTAGGGGGACAGGGCGCTATGGCTACACCTTC
CASSQEVRGTGRYGYTF
>TRBV20-1|TRBD1|.|TRBJ1-5
TGCAGTGCTAGCCCCCAGGGGGCCTTGACTAGCAATCAGCCCCAGCATTTT
CSASPQGALTSNQPQHF
>TRBV19|.|.|TRBJ2-3
TGTGCCAGTAGTTCGGGAAAGCGGTCAGATACGCAGTATTTT
CASSSGKRSDTQYF
>TRBV6-2/TRBV6-3|TRBD2|few|TRBJ2-1
TGTGCCAGCAGTTACTCGGGGGGGATCGCCTACAATGAGCAGTTCTTC
CASSYSGGIAYNEQFF
>TRBV28|.|few|TRBJ2-1
TGTGCCAGCAGTTTAAGATTGATGAATGAGCAGTTCTTC
CASSLRLMNEQFF
>TRBV5-1|TRBD1|.|TRBJ2-7
TGCGCCAGCAGTTCACCAGGGGGCTTGGACAATGAGCAGTACTTC
CASSSPGGLDNEQYF